This T cell receptor beta chain was identified during a study of shared clonotypes between healthy human individuals. In the study overall: The plates for each donor numbered three CD4 naive, three CD4 memory, two CD8 naive and one CD8 memory.

For this clone: Antigen: not known.

The method was immunoSEQ multiplex PCR; TCRdb's version includes in-frame clones alone and lacks a portion of them. The repertoire holds over a million clones, with around 78% as singletons. The junction had 7 bases not matched to a gene; V was cut back by 6 bases and J by 6 bases. CDR1 is KGHSH and CDR2 is LQKENI in the germline V gene. The CDR3 is 15 amino acids. General observations from the study: The sole specimen, blood, was sampled, and tissue repertoires likely differ. Several donors had about 5% of their naive CD4 clonotypes in common. Researchers found naive subsets generally carried larger estimated richness than memory subsets.

Sequenced input: memory CD4+ T cells from PBMCs. Stated subset: CD45RA-negative fraction. The source is a man aged 18 to 29 in good health. Some clones in this sample may be carry-over from other donors' samples. V usage is TRBV18 and J usage is TRBJ2-1; 11 bases are a match to TRBD2. The CDR3, as DNA: TGTGCCAGCTCGGGCTCTAGCGGGAGGTCCAATGAGCAGTTCTTC. This gives the protein CASSGSSGRSNEQFF. The full variable domain, completed using reference TRBV18 and TRBJ2-1, is NAGVMQNPRHLVRRRGQEARLRCSPMKGHSHVYWYRQLPEEGLKFMVYLQKENIIDESGMPKERFSAEFPKEGPSILRIQQVVRGDSAAYFCASSGSSGRSNEQFFGPGTRLTVL.